Below are 30 T cell receptor beta chains sequenced from a single sample in a study of shared clonotypes between healthy human individuals. The naive CD8 fraction comprised CD45RO-negative cells positively selected for CCR7 and excluded terminally differentiated effector memory CD45RA+ cells. Clones were read by immunoSEQ multiplex PCR, and TCRdb kept only the in-frame ones, dropping some. The sample yields about 2.2 million clones, 80% to 95% seen once. The material sequenced was naive CD8+ T cells from PBMCs. These receptors were obtained from a man younger than 35 in good health. Some clones in this sample may be carry-over from other donors' samples.

Only a few counts were recorded for this clone. Other DNA sequences in this sample translate to the same CDR3. This chain uses TRBV2 with TRBJ2-7; the match to TRBD1 covers 8 bases. The CDR3 is 15 amino acids. V was pared by 1 base and J by 2 bases, with 4 bases of the junction left unmatched. Germline lookup yields CDR1 SNHLY and CDR2 FYNNEI. For the CDR3, the DNA is TGTGCCAGCAGTGAAGGGACAGGGTTAGCCTACGAGCAGTACTTC. Its protein is CASSEGTGLAYEQYF.

This sequence joins TRBV25-1 and TRBJ2-5, with D unclear. The germline V gene encodes CDR1 MGHDK and CDR2 SYGVNS. V gave up 10 bases and J gave up 4 bases, with 16 bases separating them. The length of the CDR3 is 13 residues. Written as DNA, the CDR3 is TGTGCCACCTCTGATTCCGGGCGAGAGACCCAGTACTTC. Encoded protein: CATSDSGRETQYF.

About this clone: This specimen includes other DNA sequences encoding the same CDR3. V gene TRBV27 combines with J gene TRBJ2-7; 9 nucleotides match TRBD2. V dropped 0 bases and J dropped 0; count of bases not matched to a gene: 3. CDR1 MNHEY and CDR2 SMNVEV come from the germline V gene (reference sequence). This CDR3 comprises 16 residues. Written as DNA, the CDR3 is TGTGCCAGCAGTTTATCGCTAGCGGGGAGCTCCTACGAGCAGTACTTC. Encoded protein: CASSLSLAGSSYEQYF.

About this clone itself: This same CDR3 is encoded by further DNA sequences in the sample. The chain links TRBV28 to TRBJ1-1; tentative D call: TRBD1 (5 bases). CDR1 is MDHEN, CDR2 SYDVKM, per germline. There are 14 residues in the CDR3. V dropped 3 bases and J dropped 0 bases, with 8 bases sitting between them. The CDR3 protein is CASSFGGLNTEAFF. The CDR3 DNA reads as TGTGCCAGCAGTTTCGGGGGATTGAACACTGAAGCTTTCTTT.

J is TRBJ1-4 and V is TRBV27, with a tentative D call TRBD1 (5 bases). The CDR3 loop spans 14 amino acids. The V gene lost 2 bases and the J gene lost 6 bases, with 10 bases spanning the gap. The germline gives CDR1 MNHEY, CDR2 SMNVEV (reference sequence). The CDR3 DNA reads as TGTGCCAGCAGTTTACTGGGGCGTGATGAAAAACTGTTTTTT. Its translation: CASSLLGRDEKLFF.

V is TRBV29-1 and J is TRBJ2-5, with D tentatively TRBD1 or TRBD2 (5 bases each). V shed 6 bases and J shed 6 bases, with 14 bases lying between them. CDR1 and CDR2 (germline): SQVTM, ANQGSEA. The length of the CDR3 is 12 residues. The DNA of the CDR3 is TGCAGCGTCGACGGGACCTGGAAGACCCAGTACTTC. It yields the protein CSVDGTWKTQYF. The full variable domain, in which reference TRBV29-1 and TRBJ2-5 provide the parts outside the CDR3, is SAVISQKPSRDICQRGTSLTIQCQVDSQVTMMFWYRQQPGQSLTLIATANQGSEATYESGFVIDKFPISRPNLTFSTLTVSNMSPEDSSIYLCSVDGTWKTQYFGPGTRLLVL.

The chain is built from TRBV7-9 and TRBJ2-7; 7 bases agree with TRBD1. CDR1 SEHNR and CDR2 FQNEAQ come from the germline V gene (reference sequence). After removal of 4 bases from V and 6 bases from J, the junction contained 15 bases not matched to a gene. The CDR3 length is 16 residues. CDR3 amino acids: CASSSTGDSAPLEQYF. CDR3 nucleotide sequence: TGTGCCAGCAGCTCGACTGGGGACAGCGCCCCTCTCGAGCAGTACTTC. Full variable domain (rest looked up from reference TRBV7-9 and TRBJ2-7): DTGVSQNPRHKITKRGQNVTFRCDPISEHNRLYWYRQTLGQGPEFLTYFQNEAQLEKSRLLSDRFSAERPKGSFSTLEIQRTEQGDSAMYLCASSSTGDSAPLEQYFGPGTRLTVT.

V gene TRBV7-9 combines with J gene TRBJ2-3; D remains ambiguous. CDR1 SEHNR and CDR2 FQNEAQ come from the germline V gene (reference sequence). The CDR3 runs 15 residues. V was cut by 8 bases and J by 1 base, with 16 bases left in between. CDR3 DNA: TGTGCCAGCGGCCCGGAAGAGTTTCGCACAGATACGCAGTATTTT. Protein sequence: CASGPEEFRTDTQYF.

The V gene is TRBV16, the J gene TRBJ2-3, with 9 bases matching TRBD2. The CDR3 is 15 amino acids. The germline gives CDR1 KGHSY, CDR2 FQNENV. Trimming at V came to 4 bases and at J to 6 bases, leaving 8 bases not matched to a gene. The CDR3 protein is CASSRTSGRADTQYF. CDR3 nucleotide sequence: TGTGCCAGCAGCCGTACTAGCGGGCGAGCCGATACGCAGTATTTT.

This chain uses TRBV28 with TRBJ1-3, with 7 bases that match TRBD1. The germline gives CDR1 MDHEN, CDR2 SYDVKM. J was trimmed by 0 bases and V by 3 bases; bases with no gene match: 8. This CDR3 has 17 residues. The CDR3 coding sequence is TGTGCCAGCAGTTTGCTCCTGACAGGGCGCTCTGGAAACACCATATATTTT. It translates to CASSLLLTGRSGNTIYF.

In its sample, this clone was seen a few times. The chain recombines TRBV9 with TRBJ2-7; no reliable D call. This CDR3 spans 13 amino acids. Trimming left V 4 bases short and J 6 bases short, with 14 bases between. In germline, CDR1 is SGDLS, CDR2 YYNGEE. The CDR3: CASSPPLGPEQYF. CDR3 DNA sequence: TGTGCCAGCAGCCCGCCCCTCGGTCCCGAGCAGTACTTC.

This clone was seen once. At one boundary the junction diverges from the germline segment, which might be a read error. This chain links TRBV6-4 with TRBJ2-7; 9 nucleotides line up with TRBD1. The CDR3 has 15 amino acids. Germline V gene lookup returns CDR1 MRHNA and CDR2 SNTAGT. CDR3: CASRMTGGTSDEQYF. CDR3 sequence (DNA): TGTGCCAGCAGAATGACAGGGGGTACCTCCGACGAGCAGTACTTC.

This clone was counted only a few times. The chain combines TRBV15 with TRBJ1-2; tentative D call: TRBD1 (5 bases). The CDR3 is made up of 16 amino acids. Germline CDR1 is LNHNV and CDR2 is YYDKDF (reference sequence). The V end was cut by 1 base, the J end by 7 bases, with 19 bases between. Here the CDR3 reads CATSRALPPGSIGYTF. DNA of the CDR3: TGTGCCACCAGCAGAGCCCTCCCCCCAGGGAGTATTGGCTACACCTTC.

The rearrangement links TRBV5-6 to TRBJ1-1; D gene ambiguous. The CDR3 totals 13 residues. V lost 3 bases and J 6 bases, leaving 12 bases between the germline ends. The germline V gene has CDR1 SGHDT and CDR2 YYEEEE. CDR3 sequence (DNA): TGTGCCAGCAGCTGGGATCGGGTCCCTGAAGCTTTCTTT. Its protein is CASSWDRVPEAFF.

This clone was seen only once. The sample contains more than one DNA sequence encoding this CDR3. The V call is TRBV28, the J call TRBJ1-3; possibly TRBD1 for D (6 bases). The CDR3 is 14 amino acids. Germline CDR1 reads MDHEN; CDR2 reads SYDVKM. The V end was cut by 4 bases, the J end by 0 bases, with 7 bases between. The CDR3: CASSSTGSGNTIYF. In nucleotides, the CDR3 is TGTGCCAGCAGTTCGACAGGCTCTGGAAACACCATATATTTT.

V gene TRBV5-6 combines with J gene TRBJ2-7, with 9 bases that match TRBD1. This CDR3 is 15 amino acids long. Per the germline V gene, CDR1 is SGHDT and CDR2 is YYEEEE. The junction had 12 bases not matched to a gene; V was cut back by 4 bases and J by 7 bases. CDR3 in amino acids: CASSPPDRGPREQYF. CDR3 in DNA: TGTGCCAGCAGCCCACCGGACAGGGGCCCGCGGGAGCAGTACTTC.

In this sample, this clone turned up a few times. This sample includes further DNA sequences coding for the same CDR3. The gene calls are TRBV11-2 and TRBJ2-7, with D uncertain. The CDR3 loop spans 13 amino acids. The V end was cut by 1 base, the J end by 3 bases, with 7 bases between. The germline V gene has CDR1 SGHAT and CDR2 FQNNGV. In DNA, the CDR3 is TGTGCCAGCAGCTTAGGACCGGGCTACGAGCAGTACTTC. Its protein product is CASSLGPGYEQYF.

The chain couples TRBV27 to TRBJ2-3, with 8 bases aligning to TRBD1. Germline CDR1 and CDR2: MNHEY and SMNVEV (reference sequence). The CDR3 loop spans 14 amino acids. V dropped 6 bases and J dropped 1; count of bases not matched to a gene: 3. The CDR3 nucleotides read TGTGCCAGCAGACCGACAGGGGGCACAGATACGCAGTATTTT. This translates into CASRPTGGTDTQYF.

The chain is built from TRBV7-9 and TRBJ2-1; a possible D gene is TRBD2 (7 bases). The V and J ends lost 5 bases and 6 bases respectively, with 20 bases between them. In germline, CDR1 is SEHNR, CDR2 FQNEAQ (reference sequence). The CDR3 sequence is 16 residues long. The CDR3 reads CASSLGGEPLGNEQFF. CDR3 DNA sequence: TGTGCCAGCAGCCTAGGGGGGGAACCCCTTGGCAATGAGCAGTTCTTC.

This rearrangement joins TRBV28 to TRBJ1-2, with TRBD1 matching over 7 bases. CDR1 and CDR2 from the germline V gene are MDHEN and SYDVKM. J lost 5 bases, V lost 8 bases, and 14 bases had no gene match. The CDR3 has 15 residues. CDR3 protein: CASQTGAGGRYGYTF. CDR3 bases: TGTGCCAGCCAAACCGGGGCAGGGGGAAGGTATGGCTACACCTTC.

This clone appeared once. The chain links TRBV9 to TRBJ1-2; D may be TRBD1 (5 bases). The V end lost 3 bases, the J end lost 2 bases, and 14 bases lay between the germline ends. Germline V gene lookup returns CDR1 SGDLS and CDR2 YYNGEE. This CDR3 is 15 amino acids long. CDR3 region: CASSARQILNYGYTF. CDR3 nucleotide sequence: TGTGCCAGCAGCGCCCGACAGATTTTAAACTATGGCTACACCTTC.

The J gene is TRBJ2-3, the V gene TRBV28; 15 nucleotides align to TRBD2. The CDR3 is 17 residues long. Trimming removed 5 bases from V and 3 bases from J; junction bases left unmatched: 6. The germline V gene has CDR1 MDHEN and CDR2 SYDVKM. CDR3 sequence (DNA): TGTGCCAGCAGTCCTGGACTAGCGGGAGGGCCAACAGATACGCAGTATTTT. It translates to CASSPGLAGGPTDTQYF.

J is TRBJ1-1 and V is TRBV9, with D unresolved. Per germline, CDR1 SGDLS and CDR2 YYNGEE. CDR3 length: 14 amino acids. V was pared by 2 bases and J by 1 base, with 9 bases between. For the CDR3, the DNA is TGTGCCAGCAGCGTCGGGATAAGGAACACTGAAGCTTTCTTT. Amino acid sequence: CASSVGIRNTEAFF.

As for this clone: Other DNA sequences in this specimen translate into the identical CDR3. V and J are TRBV7-2 and TRBJ2-3; D unclear. The CDR3 has 12 residues. CDR1 is SGHTA, CDR2 FQGNSA, per germline. V shed 3 bases and J shed 4 bases, with 5 bases lying between them. The CDR3: CASSFRADTQYF. DNA for the CDR3: TGTGCCAGCAGCTTTCGTGCAGATACGCAGTATTTT.

This clone has just a few counts. This chain connects TRBV30 to TRBJ1-6; no firm D call. Looked up from germline, CDR1 is GTSNPN and CDR2 is SVGIG (reference sequence). Trimming removed 4 bases at V and 0 bases at J, with 4 bases between. CDR3 length: 13 amino acids. DNA for the CDR3: TGTGCCTGGATGGGCTCCTATAATTCACCCCTCCACTTT. Protein product: CAWMGSYNSPLHF.

The chain uses TRBV7-8 and TRBJ2-7; 8 nucleotides align to TRBD1. Per germline, CDR1 SGHVS and CDR2 FQNEAQ. Trimming took 1 base from V and 5 from J; bases not matched to a gene: 10. The CDR3 length is 16 residues. The DNA of the CDR3 is TGTGCCAGCAGCTTAGGTCCCAACAGGGGGAGAAACGAGCAGTACTTC. Translated, it gives CASSLGPNRGRNEQYF.

The chain is built from TRBV29-1 and TRBJ1-1; D not certain. The CDR3 spans 11 residues. Germline V gives CDR1 SQVTM, CDR2 ANQGSEA. V lost 5 bases, J lost 12 bases, and 16 bases lay in between. The DNA of the CDR3 is TGCAGCGTTACCGTGACAAGGGAATCTTTCTTT. Encoded protein: CSVTVTRESFF.

The V and J genes are TRBV2 and TRBJ1-1, with D perhaps TRBD1 (6 bases). The ends were cut back, 8 bases at V and 5 bases at J, with 9 bases in the middle. The CDR3 length is 11 residues. Germline CDR1 SNHLY, CDR2 FYNNEI. The chain's CDR3 is CASEGGTEAFF. CDR3 in DNA: TGTGCCAGCGAGGGGGGGACTGAAGCTTTCTTT.

The gene calls are TRBV6-1 and TRBJ2-7, with 7 bases that match TRBD2. The CDR3 runs to 15 residues. CDR1 and CDR2 (germline): MNHNS, SASEGT. Trimming took 3 bases from V and 4 from J; bases not matched to a gene: 9. CDR3 DNA: TGTGCCAGCAGTGAGGGGGGGATAGGACTTTACGAGCAGTACTTC. Its protein product is CASSEGGIGLYEQYF.

In its sample, this clone was seen once. The J gene is TRBJ2-7, the V gene TRBV12-2; the table's D gene call, TRBD2, was not cross checked with the DNA. TRBV12-2 is a recognized pseudogene. The CDR3 length is 16 residues. CDR3 bases: TGTGCAAGTCGCTCACCGGGACTAGCGGGATACTACGAGCAGTACTTC. Its translation is CASRSPGLAGYYEQYF.